This entry features one T cell receptor beta chain sequence. Its antigen is unknown. The data stem from a study of T cell responses to AZD1222 COVID-19 vaccine. Study-wide points: Repertoires in all cases were sampled only once the peak T cell response had passed. Unmutated variant regions are reportedly the target of nearly half of TCRs that are spike-specific.

The CDR3 contains 15 residues. Germline assignment: CDR1 SGHRS and CDR2 YFSETQ. V was trimmed by 3 bases and J by 4 bases, leaving 14 bases between them. The protocol was immunoSEQ multiplex PCR, while the TCRdb copy is restricted to in-frame clones and leaves out a portion. The repertoire consists of about 30,000 clones, with roughly nine tenths occurring once and the leading ten covering roughly 42%. The sequencing here drew on peripheral blood, taken on day 0 of AZD1222 vaccination. This clonotype was sampled from an adult in good health. V and J are TRBV5-1 and TRBJ1-3; perhaps TRBD1 as D (5 bases). The CDR3: CASSSPGAQGNTIYF. The CDR3 bases are TGCGCCAGCAGCTCACCCGGGGCGCAAGGAAACACCATATATTTT.